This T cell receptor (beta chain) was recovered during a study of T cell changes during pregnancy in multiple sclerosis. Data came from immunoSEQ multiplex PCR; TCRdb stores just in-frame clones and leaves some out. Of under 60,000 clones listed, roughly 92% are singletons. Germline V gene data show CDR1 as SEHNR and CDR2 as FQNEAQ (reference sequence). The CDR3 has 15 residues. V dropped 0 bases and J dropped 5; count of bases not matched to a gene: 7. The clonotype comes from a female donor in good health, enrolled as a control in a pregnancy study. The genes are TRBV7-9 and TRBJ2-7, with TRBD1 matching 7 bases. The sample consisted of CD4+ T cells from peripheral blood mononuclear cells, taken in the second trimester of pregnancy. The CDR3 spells CASSLALAGGHEQYF. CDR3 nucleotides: TGTGCCAGCAGCTTAGCGCTGGCAGGGGGACACGAGCAGTACTTC.